This T cell receptor (beta chain) came from a study of CD8 T cell repertoires and HIV-1 epitope variants. On the immunoSEQ platform, TCR beta CDR3s were sequenced at survey depth. Some clones are missing from TCRdb's copy, which holds only in-frame ones; the method was immunoSEQ multiplex PCR. The data contain roughly 5,200 clones, around three fifths of them singletons. As regards this clone: Its antigen is unknown.

Germline assignment: CDR1 LNHDA and CDR2 SQIVND (reference sequence). V lost 7 bases and J lost 2, with 12 bases in between. The CDR3 runs 14 residues. The receptor was isolated from a male donor with HIV. The rearrangement uses TRBV19 and TRBJ1-5; D call uncertain. The sequenced material came from cultured CD8+ T cells derived from PBMCs. The CDR3 bases are TGTGCCAGTACTATTTTTAATGGCAATCAGCCCCAGCATTTT. This gives the protein CASTIFNGNQPQHF.